This TCR beta chain originates from a study of blood T cell repertoires in COVID-19. Study in general: T cells, B-cell-depleted T cells, or PBMCs supplied cDNA or gDNA.

Trimming took 4 bases from V and 11 from J; bases not matched to a gene: 15. From germline, CDR1 is SGHAT and CDR2 FQNNGV. The CDR3 has 15 residues. Original handling: It was from reference gene primer amplification that nucleated cell counts were estimated. Assay used: immunoSEQ multiplex PCR; TCRdb lists only in-frame clones, some missing. The V and J calls and clone size are taken from that table; D and trimming were inferred from the DNA. The sample has 75,000 to 95,000 clones; roughly 88% are singletons. This TCR was recovered from a human donor in a cohort sampled during active COVID-19. This rearrangement joins TRBV11-2 to TRBJ1-1; 8 bases agree with TRBD1. The sequencing input was peripheral blood. This CDR3 reads CASSSFGTDRETAFF. For the CDR3, the DNA is TGTGCCAGCAGCTCCTTCGGTACGGACAGGGAGACGGCTTTCTTT. The whole variable domain, filled in from reference TRBV11-2 and TRBJ1-1, reads EAGVAQSPRYKIIEKRQSVAFWCNPISGHATLYWYQQILGQGPKLLIQFQNNGVVDDSQLPKDRFSAERLKGVDSTLKIQPAKLEDSAVYLCASSSFGTDRETAFFGQGTRLTVV.